Listed below are T cell receptor beta chains from one sample, sequenced in a study of blood T cell repertoires in COVID-19. TCRdb keeps only in-frame clones here, not all; method: immunoSEQ multiplex PCR. The profile shows 65,000 to 90,000 clones, 87% of them singletons. Source material: peripheral blood. The receptors come from a woman in her forties or fifties with active or convalescent COVID-19. CDR3s include the opening cysteine and the closing phenylalanine or tryptophan. A D gene is named only where the DNA matches it firmly. The size of a clone is reported for some rows only, either as once, few or many, or as a class for expanded clones.

-	TRBJ1-3	few	TRBV7-8	TGTGCCAGCAGCTTAAGTAGGGGGAACACCATATATTTT	CASSLSRGNTIYF
TRBD1	TRBJ1-4	-	TRBV19	TGTGCCAGTAGTATCTCGACAGGGAGGAGTGAAAAACTGTTTTTT	CASSISTGRSEKLFF
TRBD1	TRBJ2-7	-	TRBV7-2	TGTGCCAGCAGCAAGGACAGGGGATGGTTCTACGAGCAGTACTTC	CASSKDRGWFYEQYF
-	TRBJ1-2	-	TRBV5-6	TGTGCCAGCAGCTCCTGGTCGAGCGGGAGCTATGGCTACACCTTC	CASSSWSSGSYGYTF
-	TRBJ2-5	-	TRBV7-2	TGTGCCAGCAGCTTAGCGGCGGACTTCCAAGAGACCCAGTACTTC	CASSLAADFQETQYF
-	TRBJ1-2	-	TRBV7-9	TGTGCCAGCAGAAATACGGGGGGGAGCTATGGCTACACCTTC	CASRNTGGSYGYTF
-	TRBJ1-2	-	TRBV19	TGTGCCAGTAGTATAGATCCGGGGAGGACGGGCTATGGCTACACCTTC	CASSIDPGRTGYGYTF
TRBD1	TRBJ2-7	-	TRBV27	TGTGCCAGCAGTTTAAATTGGGCAGGGGGCTCCTACGAGCAGTACTTC	CASSLNWAGGSYEQYF
-	TRBJ1-1	-	TRBV30	TGTGCCTGGAGTAGAGGGGGGAACACTGAAGCTTTCTTT	CAWSRGGNTEAFF
TRBD1	TRBJ1-3	-	TRBV19	TGTGCCAGCGATGACAGGGGGTCCGGAAACACCATATATTTT	CASDDRGSGNTIYF
-	TRBJ1-5	few	TRBV5-4	TGTGCCAGCAGCGAAGGAGGGGCAGGAAGCAATCAGCCCCAGCATTTT	CASSEGGAGSNQPQHF
-	TRBJ1-6	once	TRBV28	TGTGCCAGCAGTCTCATCCGGGGGGGCTTTAATAATTCACCCCTCCACTTT	CASSLIRGGFNNSPLHF
-	TRBJ1-3	-	TRBV14	TGTGCCAGCAGCCAAGGCCGGACAACCTCTGGAAACACCATATATTTT	CASSQGRTTSGNTIYF
-	TRBJ1-5	-	TRBV2	TGTGCCAGCAGGAGACGGGAAGATCAGCCCCAGCATTTT	CASRRREDQPQHF
TRBD1	TRBJ2-7	once	TRBV6-5	TGTGCCAGCAGTACGGGACAGCCCTACGAGCAGTACTTC	CASSTGQPYEQYF
TRBD2	TRBJ2-3	-	TRBV23-1	TGCGCCAGCAGTCAATTGGTCGGGACTAGCGGGGGTGATGGGGTATCGGATACGCAGTATTTT	CASSQLVGTSGGDGVSDTQYF
-	TRBJ1-1	-	TRBV4-3	TGCGCCAGCAGCCAAGACTTACAGGGCTACACTGAAGCTTTCTTT	CASSQDLQGYTEAFF
-	TRBJ2-7	-	TRBV6-1	TGTGCCAGCAGTGAATCGGGGTCCGAGCAGTACTTC	CASSESGSEQYF
TRBD2	TRBJ2-1	-	TRBV6-2/TRBV6-3	TGTGCCAGCAGTTACTCGTTTACGAGCGGGGGTACTAACAATGAGCAGTTCTTC	CASSYSFTSGGTNNEQFF
TRBD2	TRBJ2-5	-	TRBV19	TGTGCCAGTAGTACGCCCCTAGCGGGGGGACAAGAGACCCAGTACTTC	CASSTPLAGGQETQYF
TRBD1	TRBJ1-2	-	TRBV10-3	TGTGCCAGCTCGACAGGGAATGGCTACACCTTC	CASSTGNGYTF
-	TRBJ2-2	-	TRBV5-1	TGCGCCAGCAGCTTGGTTCAGGGAATCACCGGGGAGCTGTTTTTT	CASSLVQGITGELFF
TRBD1	TRBJ2-7	-	TRBV10-3	TGTGCCATCAGTGAGCCTGGACAGGGGGCTAACTACGAGCAGTACTTC	CAISEPGQGANYEQYF
TRBD1	TRBJ1-2	-	TRBV19	TGTGCCAGTAGACCGGGACAGGGTCGTTATGGCTACACCTTC	CASRPGQGRYGYTF
-	TRBJ1-1	-	TRBV24-1	TGTGCCACCAGTGATTGGCGGGGAACCGAGGTCGGATTT	CATSDWRGTEVGF
-	TRBJ1-5	-	TRBV6-5	TGTGCCAGCAGCCTCACTGGACACTTCAATCAGCCCCAGCATTTT	CASSLTGHFNQPQHF
TRBD2	TRBJ2-7	-	TRBV15	TGTGCCACCAGCAGAGATTCTGGGGGGGGAATCTACGAGCAGTACTTC	CATSRDSGGGIYEQYF
-	TRBJ1-1	once	TRBV12-3/TRBV12-4	TGTGCCAGCAGCCTACCGACAGGCCGAGAGGCTATCTTT	CASSLPTGREAIF